Described below is a single T cell receptor (beta chain) sequence and its context. The CDR3 runs to 14 residues. Trimming cost V 1 base and J 2 bases, with 8 bases left between them. Per germline, CDR1 SGHNT and CDR2 YYREEE (reference sequence). The sample is drawn from a study of blood T cell repertoires in COVID-19. The wider study: Sample material is recorded as cDNA or gDNA derived from T cells, B-cell-depleted T cells, or PBMCs.

Here immunoSEQ multiplex PCR was the method, and the copy in TCRdb shows in-frame clones only, minus some. The table records 110,000 or so clones, roughly 80% of them present only once. The chain joins TRBV5-4 to TRBJ2-3, with D uncertain. The sequencing sample was made of peripheral blood. The clonotype comes from a man between 70 and 80 years old with acute or convalescent COVID-19. The CDR3 coding sequence is TGTGCCAGCAGCTTGTGGCCCCCCACAGATACGCAGTATTTT. This codes for CASSLWPPTDTQYF. Full variable domain (missing parts from reference TRBV5-4 and TRBJ2-3): ETGVTQSPTHLIKTRGQQVTLRCSSQSGHNTVSWYQQALGQGPQFIFQYYREEENGRGNFPPRFSGLQFPNYSSELNVNALELDDSALYLCASSLWPPTDTQYFGPGTRLTVL.